This TCR beta chain was captured by sequencing in a study of blood T cells in healthy people across ages. Findings and limits, study-wide: Age advanced and TCR beta diversity per million T cells fell, roughly linearly. Estimates of diversity drawn from one million T cells were considered underestimates.

Every donor gave 9 to 10 milliliters of peripheral blood. Total RNA was extracted at no less than 6 micrograms per sample. The CDR3 runs to 14 residues. Germline lookup yields CDR1 SGHAT and CDR2 FQNNGV. As to this clonotype: What it recognizes is unknown. The junction does not match germline at one end; this may be a read error.

Using a J-beta primer mix together with a sample-barcoded 5' primer, a second PCR was run for roughly 6 to 12 cycles. A single record per CDR3 protein comes from TCRdb applying MiXCR to the 5' RACE reads. The sample lists approximately 770,000 distinct CDR3 sequences; 55% to 75% were seen once. Specimen: blood. V usage is TRBV11-2 and J usage is TRBJ2-5; D is ambiguous. This receptor was taken from a man aged 30 to 39 in good health. This chain's CDR3 is CASSLEVAQETLYF. CDR3 DNA: TGTGCCAGCAGCCTTGAGGTTGCCCAAGAGACCCTGTACTTC.